The text below deals with one T cell receptor beta chain. Its matching antigen is unknown. Time point specified: week 11, during vaccination. Each vaccine dose was 300 ug of mutant IDH1 20-mer peptide, with topical imiquimod. Germline V gene sequence: CDR1 MNHEY, CDR2 SMNVEV (reference sequence). V dropped 10 bases and J dropped 0 bases, with 21 bases sitting between them. This CDR3 contains 16 residues. The data originate from a study of a mutant IDH1 vaccine in newly diagnosed glioma. Sequencing used immunoSEQ multiplex PCR; TCRdb keeps in-frame clones, though not all of them. Of just over 35,000 clones in the sample, roughly 80% were seen once.

The starting material was peripheral blood mononuclear cells (PBMCs), obtained from a glioma patient whose treatment included an IDH1 peptide vaccine. This TCR derives from a woman under 40 with glioma. Some clones in this sample may be carry-over from other donors' samples. V and J are TRBV27 and TRBJ1-2; no clear D. The CDR3 reads CATTPSPSRPNYGYTF. The CDR3 DNA is TGTGCCACTACACCGAGCCCCTCGCGTCCTAACTATGGCTACACCTTC.